The clone carrying this TCR beta chain was counted a few times. Its antigen is currently unknown. The record originates from a study of cytomegalovirus exposure and HLA in healthy donors. Study observations and caveats: In a later analysis, several top co-occurrence clusters appeared linked to parvovirus B19, influenza, CMV and Epstein-Barr virus. A later analysis showed TCR association rates differing by HLA locus, peaking at DRB1 and lowest at HLA-C.

Primers: 60 Vbeta forward and 13 Jbeta reverse. TCRdb keeps only in-frame clones here, not all; method: immunoSEQ multiplex PCR. The repertoire holds roughly 200,000 clones, with approximately 9.5% as singletons. Germline CDR1 and CDR2: SNHLY and FYNNEI. V was pared by 5 bases and J by 13 bases, with 6 bases of the junction left unmatched. This CDR3 is 11 amino acids long. The rearrangement links TRBV2 to TRBJ1-1, with 8 bases that match TRBD1. Sequenced material: PBMCs. This TCR came from a woman aged 25 to 39 in good health and CMV-seropositive. The CDR3 DNA reads as TGTGCCAGCAGTAAGGACAGGGAGGATTTCTTT. It is translated as CASSKDREDFF.